This T cell receptor beta chain was recorded in a study of T cell responses to AZD1222 COVID-19 vaccine. V was pared by 5 bases and J by 7 bases, with 12 bases between. CDR3 size: 13 residues. Germline-derived CDR1 and CDR2 are SGHTA and FQGNSA. The data were produced by immunoSEQ multiplex PCR, yet TCRdb's version contains in-frame clones alone and is incomplete. The sample holds around 78,000 clones, about 90% seen once. This TCR was sampled from an adult who received the AZD1222 COVID-19 vaccine. The specimen was peripheral blood, collected 28 days after the second AZD1222 dose. The chain uses TRBV7-2 and TRBJ1-5; no clear D gene. The CDR3 bases are TGTGCCAGCAGCCGGTACAGTGAACAGCCCCAGCATTTT. Its translation: CASSRYSEQPQHF.